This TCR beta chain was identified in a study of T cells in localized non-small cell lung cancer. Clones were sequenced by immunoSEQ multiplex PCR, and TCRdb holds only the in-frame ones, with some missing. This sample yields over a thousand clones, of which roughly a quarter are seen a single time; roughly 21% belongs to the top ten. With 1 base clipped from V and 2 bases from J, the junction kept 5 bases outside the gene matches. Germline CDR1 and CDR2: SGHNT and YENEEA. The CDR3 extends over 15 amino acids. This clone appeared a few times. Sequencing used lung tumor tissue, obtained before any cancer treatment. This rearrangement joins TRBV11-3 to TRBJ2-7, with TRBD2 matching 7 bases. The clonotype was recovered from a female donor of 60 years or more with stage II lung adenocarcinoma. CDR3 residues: CASSLGASGTYEQYF. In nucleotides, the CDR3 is TGTGCCAGCAGCTTAGGGGCTAGCGGAACCTACGAGCAGTACTTC. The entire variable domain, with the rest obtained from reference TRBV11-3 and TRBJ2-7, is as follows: EAGVVQSPRYKIIEKKQPVAFWCNPISGHNTLYWYLQNLGQGPELLIRYENEEAVDDSQLPKDRFSAERLKGVDSTLKIQPAELGDSAVYLCASSLGASGTYEQYFGPGTRLTVT.